The source of this T cell receptor beta chain is a study of blood T cell repertoires in COVID-19. Whole-study context: From T cells, B-cell-depleted T cells, or PBMCs came the material, which was cDNA or gDNA.

TCRdb's copy holds only in-frame clones and misses some; the assay was immunoSEQ multiplex PCR. The data contain some 200,000 clones, roughly four fifths of them singletons. This CDR3 is 17 amino acids long. The ends lost 6 bases at V and 4 bases at J; junction bases unmatched: 12. Germline V gene lookup returns CDR1 MNHEY and CDR2 SVGEGT. This chain uses TRBV6-2 or TRBV6-3 with TRBJ2-1; 10 nucleotides line up with TRBD2. This TCR derives from a human donor with acute or convalescent COVID-19. The donor label of this sample is uncertain. The sequencing input was peripheral blood. CDR3 nucleotide sequence: TGTGCCAGCAGCCCTGTTAGCGGGAGGCCGGGATACAATGAGCAGTTCTTC. Amino acids: CASSPVSGRPGYNEQFF.